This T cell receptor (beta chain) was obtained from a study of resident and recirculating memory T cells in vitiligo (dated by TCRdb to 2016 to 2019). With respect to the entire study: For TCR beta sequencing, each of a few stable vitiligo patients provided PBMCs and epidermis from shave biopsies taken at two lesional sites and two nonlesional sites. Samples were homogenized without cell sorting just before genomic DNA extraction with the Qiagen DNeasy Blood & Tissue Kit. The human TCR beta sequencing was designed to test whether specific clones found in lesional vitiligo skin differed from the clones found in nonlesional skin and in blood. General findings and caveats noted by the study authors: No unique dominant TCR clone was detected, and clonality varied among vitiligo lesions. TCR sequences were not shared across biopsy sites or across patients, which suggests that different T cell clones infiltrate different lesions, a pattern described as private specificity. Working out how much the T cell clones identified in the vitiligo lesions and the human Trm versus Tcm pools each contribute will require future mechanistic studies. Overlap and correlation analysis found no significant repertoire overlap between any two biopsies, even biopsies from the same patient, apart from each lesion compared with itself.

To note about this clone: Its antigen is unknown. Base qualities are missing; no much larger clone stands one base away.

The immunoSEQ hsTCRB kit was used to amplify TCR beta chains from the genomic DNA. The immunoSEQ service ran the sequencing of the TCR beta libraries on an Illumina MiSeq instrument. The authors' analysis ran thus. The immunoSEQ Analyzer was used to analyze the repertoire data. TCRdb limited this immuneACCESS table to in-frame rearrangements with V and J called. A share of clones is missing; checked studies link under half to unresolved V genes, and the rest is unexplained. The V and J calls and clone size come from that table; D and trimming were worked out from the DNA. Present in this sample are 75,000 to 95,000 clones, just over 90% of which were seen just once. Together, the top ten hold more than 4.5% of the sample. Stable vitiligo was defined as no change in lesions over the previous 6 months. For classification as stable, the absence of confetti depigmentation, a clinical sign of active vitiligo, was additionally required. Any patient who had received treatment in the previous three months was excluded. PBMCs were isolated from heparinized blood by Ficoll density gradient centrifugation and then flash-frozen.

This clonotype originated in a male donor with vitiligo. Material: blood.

The CDR3 has the sequence CASSFRTGGFTEAFF. The DNA reads as follows: TGTGCCAGCAGCTTTAGGACAGGGGGCTTCACTGAAGCTTTCTTT. Rearrangement joined TRBV5-6 to TRBJ1-1; TRBD1 aligns with 11 central bases. The CDR3 has 15 amino acids, counting the end cysteine and phenylalanine. Solely the CDR3 DNA is kept, with 45 bases framed from the first base. Via the germline V gene, CDR1 is SGHDT and CDR2 YYEEEE. From V the trimming removes 2 bases and from J it removes 4 bases, while the gene matches leave 4 bases of the junction unaccounted for.